One sample yielded the 20 T cell receptor beta chains listed below, sequenced in a study of cytomegalovirus exposure and HLA in healthy donors. PCR primers comprised 60 Vbeta and 13 Jbeta primers. Some clones are missing from TCRdb's copy, which holds only in-frame ones; the method was immunoSEQ multiplex PCR. This table has roughly 190,000 clones, roughly three quarters appearing once. The sequencing input was PBMCs. These receptors were obtained from a woman between 18 and 29 years old in good health and CMV-seronegative.

The count of this clone is one. The chain couples TRBV7-6 to TRBJ2-2; D gene ambiguous. Germline assignment: CDR1 SGHVS and CDR2 FNYEAQ. V was cut by 3 bases and J by 9 bases, with 11 bases left in between. The CDR3 consists of 13 residues. CDR3 DNA sequence: TGTGCCAGCAGCTTGGAGTTTACCCGGGAGCTGTTTTTT. Protein sequence: CASSLEFTRELFF.

The DNA of the CDR3 is TGTGCCAGCAGTCCCCCGCGGGCAGCCATAAACTACGAGCAGTACTTC. Encoded protein: CASSPPRAAINYEQYF. The chain joins TRBV28 to TRBJ2-7; a weak D match, TRBD2 (5 bases). V was shortened by 5 bases and J by 3 bases, with 20 bases between the two germline ends. The CDR3 consists of 16 residues. Looked up from germline, CDR1 is MDHEN and CDR2 is SYDVKM.

The rearrangement joins TRBV28 to TRBJ1-1; perhaps TRBD1 as D (6 bases). Germline CDR1 and CDR2: MDHEN and SYDVKM. This CDR3 has 16 amino acids. Trimming pared 5 bases from V and 5 bases from J, leaving 21 bases between. The CDR3 region has the DNA TGTGCCAGCAGTCCCGGGACAAGGGCGAAAGGTACTGAAGCTTTCTTT. Its protein is CASSPGTRAKGTEAFF.

The chain uses TRBV9 and TRBJ1-6; TRBD1 matches 8 bases. This CDR3 has 15 residues. Germline V gives CDR1 SGDLS, CDR2 YYNGEE. J lost 7 bases, V lost 0 bases, and 3 bases had no gene match. CDR3 amino acids: CASSVEPGGNSPLHF. CDR3 nucleotide sequence: TGTGCCAGCAGCGTAGAGCCAGGGGGCAATTCACCCCTCCACTTT.

V and J are TRBV4-1 and TRBJ1-2, with unresolved D. Germline V gene lookup returns CDR1 MGHRA and CDR2 YSYEKL. The CDR3 has 15 residues. V gave up 0 bases and J gave up 8 bases, with 16 bases separating them. The CDR3 loop is CASSQDGGFGSGYTF. The CDR3 DNA is TGCGCCAGCAGCCAAGACGGAGGGTTTGGTAGCGGCTACACCTTC.

This clone has just a few counts. The gene calls are TRBV7-2 and TRBJ2-3; 12 nucleotides match TRBD2. This CDR3 contains 16 residues. The germline CDR1 and CDR2 sequences are SGHTA and FQGNSA. V trimming: 4 bases; J trimming: 6 bases; junction bases outside the gene matches: 8. Here the CDR3 DNA reads TGTGCCAGCAGCTCGGGACTAGCGGGCCTCCGTGATACGCAGTATTTT. Protein: CASSSGLAGLRDTQYF.

The rearrangement links TRBV19 to TRBJ2-3, with D perhaps TRBD1 (5 bases). V was shortened by 3 bases and J by 6 bases, with 10 bases between the two germline ends. The germline CDR1 and CDR2 sequences are LNHDA and SQIVND (reference sequence). The length of the CDR3 is 13 residues. CDR3 sequence reads: CASSIQGIDTQYF. The CDR3, as DNA: TGTGCCAGTAGTATTCAGGGAATCGATACGCAGTATTTT. Drawing the rest from reference TRBV19 and TRBJ2-3, the complete variable domain is DGGITQSPKYLFRKEGQNVTLSCEQNLNHDAMYWYRQDPGQGLRLIYYSQIVNDFQKGDIAEGYSVSREKKESFPLTVTSAQKNPTAFYLCASSIQGIDTQYFGPGTRLTVL.

This chain links TRBV5-8 with TRBJ1-5; 7 bases are shared with TRBD1. Germline lookup yields CDR1 SGHTS and CDR2 YDEGEE. The CDR3 loop spans 16 amino acids. V trimming: 3 bases; J trimming: 2 bases; junction bases outside the gene matches: 8. CDR3 in DNA: TGTGCCAGCAGCTCGATTAGGGGGCTTGGCAATCAGCCCCAGCATTTT. Its translation is CASSSIRGLGNQPQHF.

The DNA for the CDR3 is TGTGCCAGCAGTGCCAGGGTAAACACCGGGGAGCTGTTTTTT. Protein sequence: CASSARVNTGELFF. The chain employs TRBV6-5 and TRBJ2-2, with D perhaps matching TRBD1 (5 bases). The V gene's germline CDR1 is MNHEY and CDR2 SVGAGI. V gave up 5 bases and J gave up 2 bases, with 9 bases separating them. The CDR3 runs to 14 residues.

This rearrangement joins TRBV28 to TRBJ2-7, with D possibly being TRBD2 (6 bases). V lost 5 bases, J lost 0 bases, and 14 bases lay in between. Germline V gene lookup returns CDR1 MDHEN and CDR2 SYDVKM. The CDR3 loop spans 15 amino acids. The CDR3 region is CASSTPPGLSYEQYF. The CDR3 DNA reads TGTGCCAGCAGTACACCCCCGGGACTCTCCTACGAGCAGTACTTC.

The chain carries TRBV9 and TRBJ2-7; a weak D match, TRBD1 (5 bases). V was trimmed by 0 bases and J by 2 bases, leaving 12 bases between them. Looked up from germline, CDR1 is SGDLS and CDR2 is YYNGEE. The CDR3 totals 15 residues. The CDR3 DNA is TGTGCCAGCAGCGTAGACAGCAGGGCAACCTACGAGCAGTACTTC. It specifies CASSVDSRATYEQYF.

There are a few counts of this clone. The chain links TRBV18 to TRBJ2-1; 10 bases agree with TRBD2. Looked up from germline, CDR1 is KGHSH and CDR2 is LQKENI. The CDR3 sequence is 15 residues long. Trimming at V came to 5 bases and at J to 5 bases, leaving 6 bases not matched to a gene. The CDR3 is CASSRTSGTHNEQFF. The CDR3 DNA reads TGTGCCAGCTCAAGGACTAGCGGAACACACAATGAGCAGTTCTTC.

Concerning this clone: A junction boundary mismatches the germline segment, possibly from a read error. The J gene is TRBJ2-7, the V gene TRBV28; D possibly corresponds to TRBD2 (7 bases). Germline CDR1 and CDR2: MDHEN and SYDVKM. This CDR3 region has 14 residues. This chain's CDR3 is CATSNGGLNREQYF. The CDR3 DNA reads TGTGCCACCAGTAACGGGGGGCTTAATCGGGAGCAGTACTTC.

This clone has just one count. The chain carries TRBV19 and TRBJ2-7, with 8 bases that match TRBD2. Germline V gene lookup returns CDR1 LNHDA and CDR2 SQIVND (reference sequence). The trim removed 3 bases at V and 6 bases at J, leaving 7 bases unmatched. The CDR3 totals 14 residues. As DNA, the CDR3 is TGTGCCAGTAGTATCGGGGTCGGGAGGGCCGAGCAGTACTTC. Protein product: CASSIGVGRAEQYF.

CDR3 sequence reads: CASSAVFGTEAFF. In DNA, the CDR3 is TGTGCCAGCAGCGCGGTCTTTGGCACTGAAGCTTTCTTT. This chain links TRBV7-3 with TRBJ1-1; D remains ambiguous. This CDR3 comprises 13 residues. V shed 5 bases and J shed 4 bases, with 11 bases lying between them. CDR1 and CDR2 (germline): SGHTA, FQGTGA.

J is TRBJ1-1 and V is TRBV28; possibly TRBD1 for D (5 bases). CDR3 length: 14 residues. In germline, CDR1 is MDHEN, CDR2 SYDVKM. Trimming stripped 7 bases from V and 5 bases from J, with 17 bases between. CDR3 coding DNA: TGTGCCAGCACCCCCTCGAAGGGGCGGACTGAAGCTTTCTTT. It specifies CASTPSKGRTEAFF.

This clone was counted between two and nine times. The chain uses TRBV4-1 and TRBJ1-1, with no clear D. Germline CDR1 MGHRA, CDR2 YSYEKL. Trimming removed 1 base at V and 1 base at J, with 4 bases between. CDR3 length: 13 residues. The DNA for the CDR3 is TGCGCCAGCAGCCAAGGAGCGAACACTGAAGCTTTCTTT. Its protein product is CASSQGANTEAFF.

This clone appeared once. The chain couples TRBV4-2 to TRBJ1-3, with D tentatively TRBD1 (5 bases). The CDR3 runs to 20 residues. V lost 1 base and J 0 bases, leaving 22 bases between the germline ends. Germline V CDR1 and CDR2: LGHNA, YNFKEQ. DNA of the CDR3: TGTGCCAGCAGCCAAGTGATGTTTACCGCTGGAACAGGCTCTGGAAACACCATATATTTT. Translation gives CASSQVMFTAGTGSGNTIYF.

The CDR3 protein is CASSIDRNYEQYF. As DNA, the CDR3 is TGTGCCAGTAGTATCGACAGAAACTACGAGCAGTACTTC. This chain links TRBV19 with TRBJ2-7; D is possibly TRBD1 (5 bases). Trimming pared 3 bases from V and 3 bases from J, leaving 9 bases between. This CDR3 is 13 amino acids long. Germline loops: CDR1 LNHDA, CDR2 SQIVND (reference sequence).

V gene TRBV5-1 combines with J gene TRBJ1-1; 10 bases are shared with TRBD1. The V gene end was trimmed by 0 bases and the J gene end by 1 base; junction bases not matched to a gene: 6. The CDR3 is 17 amino acids. Per germline, CDR1 SGHRS and CDR2 YFSETQ. CDR3 protein: CASSLAGTGAPNTEAFF. In DNA form, the CDR3 reads TGCGCCAGCAGCTTGGCCGGGACAGGGGCGCCGAACACTGAAGCTTTCTTT.